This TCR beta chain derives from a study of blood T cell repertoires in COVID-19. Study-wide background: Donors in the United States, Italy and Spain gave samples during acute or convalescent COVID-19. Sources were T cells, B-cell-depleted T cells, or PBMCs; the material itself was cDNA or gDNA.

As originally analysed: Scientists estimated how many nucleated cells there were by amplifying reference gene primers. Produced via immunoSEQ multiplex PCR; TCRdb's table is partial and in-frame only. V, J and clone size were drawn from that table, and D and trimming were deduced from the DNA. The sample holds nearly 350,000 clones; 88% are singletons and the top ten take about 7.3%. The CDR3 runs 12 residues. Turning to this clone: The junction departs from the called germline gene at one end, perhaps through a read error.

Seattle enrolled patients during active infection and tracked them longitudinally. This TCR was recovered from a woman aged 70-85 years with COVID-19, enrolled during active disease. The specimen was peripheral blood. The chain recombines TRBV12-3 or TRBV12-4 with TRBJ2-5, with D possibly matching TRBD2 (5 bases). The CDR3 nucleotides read TGTGCCAGCAGTGACCACGGGCGTCGGGGTCACTTC. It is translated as CASSDHGRRGHF.